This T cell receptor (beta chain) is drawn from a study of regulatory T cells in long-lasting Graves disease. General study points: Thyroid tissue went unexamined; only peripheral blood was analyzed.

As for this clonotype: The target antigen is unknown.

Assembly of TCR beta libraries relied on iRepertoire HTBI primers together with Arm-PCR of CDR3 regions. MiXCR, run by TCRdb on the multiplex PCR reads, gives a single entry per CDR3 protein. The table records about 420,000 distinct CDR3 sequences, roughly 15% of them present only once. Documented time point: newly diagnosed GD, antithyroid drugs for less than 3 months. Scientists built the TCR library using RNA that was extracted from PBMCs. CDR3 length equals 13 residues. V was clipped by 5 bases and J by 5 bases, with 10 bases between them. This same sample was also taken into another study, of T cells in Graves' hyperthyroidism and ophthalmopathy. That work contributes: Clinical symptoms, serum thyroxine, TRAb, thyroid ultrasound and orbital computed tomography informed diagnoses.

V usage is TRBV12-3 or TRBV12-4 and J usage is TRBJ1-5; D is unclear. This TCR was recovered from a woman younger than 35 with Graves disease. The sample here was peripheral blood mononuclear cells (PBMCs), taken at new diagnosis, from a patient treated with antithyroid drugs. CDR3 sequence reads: CASSVRRDQPQHF. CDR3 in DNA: TGTGCCAGCAGTGTCCGGAGAGATCAGCCCCAGCATTTT.